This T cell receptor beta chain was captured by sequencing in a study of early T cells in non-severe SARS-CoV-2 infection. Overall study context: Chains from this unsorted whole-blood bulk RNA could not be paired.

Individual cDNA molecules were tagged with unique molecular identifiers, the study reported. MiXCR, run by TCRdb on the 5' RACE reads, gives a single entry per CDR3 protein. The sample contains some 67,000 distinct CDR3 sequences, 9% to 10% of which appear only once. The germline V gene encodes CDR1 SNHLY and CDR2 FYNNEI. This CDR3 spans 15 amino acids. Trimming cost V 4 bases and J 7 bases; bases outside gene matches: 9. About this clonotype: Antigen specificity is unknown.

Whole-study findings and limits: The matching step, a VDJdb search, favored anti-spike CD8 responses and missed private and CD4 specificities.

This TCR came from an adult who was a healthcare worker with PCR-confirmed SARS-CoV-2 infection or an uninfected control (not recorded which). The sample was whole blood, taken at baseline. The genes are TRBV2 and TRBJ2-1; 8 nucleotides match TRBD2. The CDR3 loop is CASSVTSGSGNEQFF. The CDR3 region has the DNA TGTGCCAGCAGTGTAACCAGCGGGAGTGGGAATGAGCAGTTCTTC.